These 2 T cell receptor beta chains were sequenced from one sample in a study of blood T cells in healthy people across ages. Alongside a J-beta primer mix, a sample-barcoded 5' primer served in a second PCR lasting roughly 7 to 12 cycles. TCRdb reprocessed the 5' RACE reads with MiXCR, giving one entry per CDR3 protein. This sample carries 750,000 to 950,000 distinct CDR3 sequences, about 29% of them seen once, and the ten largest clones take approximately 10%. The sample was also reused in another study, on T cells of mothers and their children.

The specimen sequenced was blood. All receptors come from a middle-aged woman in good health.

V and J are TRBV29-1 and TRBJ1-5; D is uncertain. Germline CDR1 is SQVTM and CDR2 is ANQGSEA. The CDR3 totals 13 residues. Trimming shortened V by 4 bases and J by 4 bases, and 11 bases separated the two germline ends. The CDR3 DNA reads TGCAGCGTTGTGTGGGCAGCTAATCAGCCCCAGCATTTT. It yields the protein CSVVWAANQPQHF.

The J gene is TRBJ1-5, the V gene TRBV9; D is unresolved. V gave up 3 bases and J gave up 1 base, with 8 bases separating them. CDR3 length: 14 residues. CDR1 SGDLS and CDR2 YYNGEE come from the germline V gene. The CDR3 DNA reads TGTGCCAGCAGCGCGGCTGCGAGCAATCAGCCCCAGCATTTT. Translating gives CASSAAASNQPQHF.